This TCR beta chain was observed in a study of blood T cell repertoires in COVID-19. The sample holds one count of this clone. Profiled with immunoSEQ multiplex PCR; TCRdb holds only in-frame clones, not every one. The sample holds about 190,000 clones, roughly four fifths seen once. Germline CDR1 reads LNHDA; CDR2 reads SQIVND (reference sequence). Germline trimming cut 7 bases from V and 0 bases from J; bases unmatched to any gene: 4. This CDR3 comprises 15 residues. The sample was peripheral blood. This clonotype originated in a woman aged 70-85 years with active or convalescent COVID-19. The V call is TRBV19, the J call TRBJ2-2, with 8 bases matching TRBD1. In DNA form, the CDR3 reads TGTGCCAGTACGCTACAGGGGGCGAACACCGGGGAGCTGTTTTTT. Its protein is CASTLQGANTGELFF.